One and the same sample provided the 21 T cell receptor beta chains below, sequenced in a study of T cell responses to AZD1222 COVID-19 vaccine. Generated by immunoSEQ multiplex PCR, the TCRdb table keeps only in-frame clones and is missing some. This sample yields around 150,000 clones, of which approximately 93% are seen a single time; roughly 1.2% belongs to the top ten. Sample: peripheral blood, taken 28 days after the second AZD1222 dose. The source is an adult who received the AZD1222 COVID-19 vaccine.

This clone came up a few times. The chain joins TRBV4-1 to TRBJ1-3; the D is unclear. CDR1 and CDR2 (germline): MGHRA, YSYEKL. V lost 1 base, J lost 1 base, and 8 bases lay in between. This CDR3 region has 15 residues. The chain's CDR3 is CASSQGPGSGNTIYF. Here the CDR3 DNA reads TGCGCCAGCAGCCAAGGACCGGGGTCTGGAAACACCATATATTTT.

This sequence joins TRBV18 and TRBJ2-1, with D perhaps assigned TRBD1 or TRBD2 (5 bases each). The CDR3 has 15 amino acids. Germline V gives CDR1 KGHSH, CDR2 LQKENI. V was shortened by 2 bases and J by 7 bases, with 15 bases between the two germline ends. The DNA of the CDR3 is TGTGCCAGCTCACCATTACGGGGTGGGGGAAATGAGCAGTTCTTC. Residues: CASSPLRGGGNEQFF.

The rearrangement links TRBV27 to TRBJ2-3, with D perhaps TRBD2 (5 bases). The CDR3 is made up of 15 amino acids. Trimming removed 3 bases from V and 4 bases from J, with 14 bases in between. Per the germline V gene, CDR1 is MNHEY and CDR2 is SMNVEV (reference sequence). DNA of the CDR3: TGTGCCAGCAGTTTTGAGGGTGTAGGGTCAGATACGCAGTATTTT. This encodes CASSFEGVGSDTQYF.

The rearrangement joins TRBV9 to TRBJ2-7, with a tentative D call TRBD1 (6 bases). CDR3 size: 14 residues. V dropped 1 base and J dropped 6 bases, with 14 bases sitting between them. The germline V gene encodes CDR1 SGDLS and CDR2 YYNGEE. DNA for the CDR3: TGTGCCAGCAGCGTAACAGGGATGCTTTCCGAGCAGTACTTC. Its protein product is CASSVTGMLSEQYF.

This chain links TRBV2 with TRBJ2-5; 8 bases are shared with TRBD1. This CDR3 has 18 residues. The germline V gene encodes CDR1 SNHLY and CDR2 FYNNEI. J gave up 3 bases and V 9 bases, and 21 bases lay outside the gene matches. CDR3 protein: CASLTFHSGTGHEETQYF. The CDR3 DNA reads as TGTGCCAGTCTGACTTTCCATTCCGGGACAGGTCACGAAGAGACCCAGTACTTC.

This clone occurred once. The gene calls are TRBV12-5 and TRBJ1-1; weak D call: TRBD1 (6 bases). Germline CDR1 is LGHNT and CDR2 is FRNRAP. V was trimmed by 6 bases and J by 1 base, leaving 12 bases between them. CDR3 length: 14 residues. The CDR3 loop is CASGPGQPNTEAFF. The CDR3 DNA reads TGTGCTAGTGGCCCCGGACAGCCGAACACTGAAGCTTTCTTT.

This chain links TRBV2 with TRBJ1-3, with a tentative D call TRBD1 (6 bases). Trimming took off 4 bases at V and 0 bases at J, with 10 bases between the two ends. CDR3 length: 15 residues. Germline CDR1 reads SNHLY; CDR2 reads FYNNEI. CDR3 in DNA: TGTGCCAGCAGTGCTACAGGGAGCTCTGGAAACACCATATATTTT. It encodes CASSATGSSGNTIYF.

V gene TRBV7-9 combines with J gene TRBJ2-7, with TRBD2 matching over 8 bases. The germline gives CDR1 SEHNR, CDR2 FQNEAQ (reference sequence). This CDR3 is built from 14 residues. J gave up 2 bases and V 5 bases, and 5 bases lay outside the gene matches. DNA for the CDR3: TGTGCCAGCAGCGGGAGCGGGGGAACCTACGAGCAGTACTTC. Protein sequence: CASSGSGGTYEQYF.

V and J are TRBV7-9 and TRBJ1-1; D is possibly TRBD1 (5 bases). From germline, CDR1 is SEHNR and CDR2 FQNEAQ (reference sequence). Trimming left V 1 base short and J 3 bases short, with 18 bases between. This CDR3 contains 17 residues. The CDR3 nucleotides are TGTGCCAGCAGCTTAGGGGTGAGGGGAGGCGAGGACACTGAAGCTTTCTTT. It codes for CASSLGVRGGEDTEAFF.

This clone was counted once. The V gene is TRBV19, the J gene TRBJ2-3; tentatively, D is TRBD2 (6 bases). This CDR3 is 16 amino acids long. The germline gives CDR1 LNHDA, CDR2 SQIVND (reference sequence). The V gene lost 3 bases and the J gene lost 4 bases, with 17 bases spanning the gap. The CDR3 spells CASSIGRGVGSDTQYF. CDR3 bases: TGTGCCAGTAGTATCGGGAGAGGGGTTGGGTCAGATACGCAGTATTTT.

The DNA for the CDR3 is TGTGCCAGCCCCGGGACAGGGTCCTCCTATGGCTACACCTTC. Encoded protein: CASPGTGSSYGYTF. This sequence joins TRBV6-5 and TRBJ1-2, with TRBD1 identical over 9 bases. The germline V gene has CDR1 MNHEY and CDR2 SVGAGI. The CDR3 sequence is 14 residues long. Losses at the gene ends were 8 bases for V and 4 bases for J; bases not matched to a gene: 8.

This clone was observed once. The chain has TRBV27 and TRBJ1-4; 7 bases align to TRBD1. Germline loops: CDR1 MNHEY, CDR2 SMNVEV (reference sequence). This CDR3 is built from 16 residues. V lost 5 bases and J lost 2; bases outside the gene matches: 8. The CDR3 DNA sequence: TGTGCCAGCAGTCCGACAGGGTCGGTTACTAATGAAAAACTGTTTTTT. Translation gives CASSPTGSVTNEKLFF.

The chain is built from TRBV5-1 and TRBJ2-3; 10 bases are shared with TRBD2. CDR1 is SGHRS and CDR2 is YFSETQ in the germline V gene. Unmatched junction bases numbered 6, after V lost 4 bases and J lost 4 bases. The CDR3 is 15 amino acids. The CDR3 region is CASSPTSGPADTQYF. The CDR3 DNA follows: TGCGCCAGCAGCCCGACTAGCGGGCCGGCAGATACGCAGTATTTT.

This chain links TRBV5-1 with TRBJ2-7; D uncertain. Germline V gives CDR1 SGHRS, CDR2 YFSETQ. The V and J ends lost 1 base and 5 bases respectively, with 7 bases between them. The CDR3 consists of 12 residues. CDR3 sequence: CASSLIGNEQYF. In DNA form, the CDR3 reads TGCGCCAGCAGCTTGATTGGGAACGAGCAGTACTTC.

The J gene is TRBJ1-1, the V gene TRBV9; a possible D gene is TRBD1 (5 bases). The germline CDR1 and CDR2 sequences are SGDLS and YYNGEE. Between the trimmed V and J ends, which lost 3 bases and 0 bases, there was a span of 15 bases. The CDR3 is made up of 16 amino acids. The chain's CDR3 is CASSEGRDLMNTEAFF. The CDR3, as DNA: TGTGCCAGCAGCGAAGGCAGGGACCTAATGAACACTGAAGCTTTCTTT.

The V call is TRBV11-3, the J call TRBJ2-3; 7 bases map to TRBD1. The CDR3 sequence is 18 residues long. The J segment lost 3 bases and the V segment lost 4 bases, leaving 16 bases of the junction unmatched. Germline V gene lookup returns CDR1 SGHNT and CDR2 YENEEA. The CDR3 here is CASSSGFQGQTWTDTQYF. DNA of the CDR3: TGTGCCAGCAGCTCTGGTTTTCAGGGACAGACATGGACAGATACGCAGTATTTT.

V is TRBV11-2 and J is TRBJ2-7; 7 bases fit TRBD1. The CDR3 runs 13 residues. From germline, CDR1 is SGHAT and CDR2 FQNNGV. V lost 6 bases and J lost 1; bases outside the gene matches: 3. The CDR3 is CASSSGQSYEQYF. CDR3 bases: TGTGCCAGCAGTTCGGGACAGTCCTACGAGCAGTACTTC. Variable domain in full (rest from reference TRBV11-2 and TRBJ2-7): EAGVAQSPRYKIIEKRQSVAFWCNPISGHATLYWYQQILGQGPKLLIQFQNNGVVDDSQLPKDRFSAERLKGVDSTLKIQPAKLEDSAVYLCASSSGQSYEQYFGPGTRLTVT.

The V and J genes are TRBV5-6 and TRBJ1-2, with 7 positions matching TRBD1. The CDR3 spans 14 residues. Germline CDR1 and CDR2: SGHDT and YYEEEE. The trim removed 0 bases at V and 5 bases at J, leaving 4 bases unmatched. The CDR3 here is CASSLGDSLYGYTF. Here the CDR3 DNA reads TGTGCCAGCAGCTTGGGGGACAGCTTATATGGCTACACCTTC.

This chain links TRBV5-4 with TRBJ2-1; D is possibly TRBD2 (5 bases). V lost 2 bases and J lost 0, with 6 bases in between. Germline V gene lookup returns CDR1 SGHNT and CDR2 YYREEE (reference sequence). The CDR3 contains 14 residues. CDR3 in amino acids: CASSFGDSYNEQFF. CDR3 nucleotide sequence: TGTGCCAGCAGCTTCGGGGACTCCTACAATGAGCAGTTCTTC.

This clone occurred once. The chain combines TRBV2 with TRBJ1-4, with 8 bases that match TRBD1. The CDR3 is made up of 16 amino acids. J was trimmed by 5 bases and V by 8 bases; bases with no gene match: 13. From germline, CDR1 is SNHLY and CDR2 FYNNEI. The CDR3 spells CASHYPQQGENEKLFF. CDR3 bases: TGTGCCAGCCATTACCCACAACAGGGGGAGAATGAAAAACTGTTTTTT.

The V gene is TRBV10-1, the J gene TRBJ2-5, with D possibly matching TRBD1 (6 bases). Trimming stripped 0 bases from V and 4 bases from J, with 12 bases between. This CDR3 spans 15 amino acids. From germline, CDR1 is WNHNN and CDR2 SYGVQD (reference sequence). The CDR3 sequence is CASSESGNRAETQYF. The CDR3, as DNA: TGCGCCAGCAGTGAGTCGGGGAACAGGGCAGAGACCCAGTACTTC.